This T cell receptor beta chain was documented in a study of T cell responses to AZD1222 COVID-19 vaccine. Data came from immunoSEQ multiplex PCR; TCRdb stores just in-frame clones and leaves some out. Of around 120,000 clones listed, 70% to 85% are singletons. V lost 3 bases and J lost 6, with 17 bases in between. Germline assignment: CDR1 LGHNA and CDR2 YSLEER. This CDR3 spans 15 amino acids. Regarding this clone: The antigen is undetermined.

Whole-study results and caveats: Spike regions recognized by vaccine-associated CD4 TCRs spanned the protein, led by 160-218 and 743-854. Nearly half of spike-specific TCRs reportedly target unmutated variant regions.

The TCR comes from an adult in good health. This chain connects TRBV4-3 to TRBJ1-2; D call uncertain. Material: peripheral blood, obtained on day 0 of AZD1222 vaccination. The DNA for the CDR3 is TGCGCCAGCAGCCAGCGGACGGAAGCTGCAAATGGCTACACCTTC. It is translated as CASSQRTEAANGYTF.